A single sample gave rise to the 19 T cell receptor beta chains below, sequenced in a study of blood T cell repertoires in COVID-19. TCRdb keeps only in-frame clones here, not all; method: immunoSEQ multiplex PCR. The sample includes about 300,000 clones, around 90% of them seen just once. Sequencing input: peripheral blood. All receptors derive from a woman aged 25 to 39 with COVID-19, enrolled during active disease.

This chain links TRBV5-1 with TRBJ1-1; D is possibly TRBD1 (6 bases). CDR3 length: 14 amino acids. Trimming stripped 3 bases from V and 1 base from J, with 10 bases between. Looked up from germline, CDR1 is SGHRS and CDR2 is YFSETQ. The chain's CDR3 is CASSYRTANTEAFF. The CDR3, as DNA: TGCGCCAGCAGCTACCGGACAGCGAACACTGAAGCTTTCTTT.

This clone was seen once. This chain links TRBV24-1 with TRBJ2-1, with D possibly being TRBD2 (7 bases). The CDR3 has 14 residues. CDR1 is KGHDR and CDR2 is SFDVKD in the germline V gene. The V gene lost 9 bases and the J gene lost 4 bases, with 15 bases spanning the gap. The CDR3 loop reads CATGGASGYNEQFF. CDR3 DNA sequence: TGTGCCACCGGGGGGGCTAGCGGTTACAATGAGCAGTTCTTC.

The V gene is TRBV28, the J gene TRBJ1-5, with D unclear. Germline V gene lookup returns CDR1 MDHEN and CDR2 SYDVKM. The V and J ends lost 7 bases and 7 bases respectively, with 14 bases between them. CDR3 size: 13 residues. CDR3 protein: CASTSRGGQPQHF. The CDR3 nucleotides are TGTGCCAGCACCTCTCGGGGTGGCCAGCCCCAGCATTTT. Looking up the rest from reference TRBV28 and TRBJ1-5 gives the full variable domain: DVKVTQSSRYLVKRTGEKVFLECVQDMDHENMFWYRQDPGLGLRLIYFSYDVKMKEKGDIPEGYSVSREKKERFSLILESASTNQTSMYLCASTSRGGQPQHFGDGTRLSIL.

The chain links TRBV7-3 to TRBJ2-1; D is perhaps TRBD2 (6 bases). The germline V and J ends were trimmed by 5 bases and 8 bases, with 16 bases remaining between them. Germline assignment: CDR1 SGHTA and CDR2 FQGTGA. The CDR3 spans 14 residues. CDR3 bases: TGTGCCAGCAGCCCGTTCGGGAGTGGAGATGAGCAGTTCTTC. Residues: CASSPFGSGDEQFF.

The chain joins TRBV28 to TRBJ1-5, with 9 bases fitting TRBD1. The CDR3 loop spans 15 amino acids. Germline V gives CDR1 MDHEN, CDR2 SYDVKM. Unmatched junction bases numbered 2, after V lost 4 bases and J lost 1 base. CDR3 protein: CASSSDRGSNQPQHF. The CDR3 bases are TGTGCCAGCAGTTCGGACAGGGGAAGCAATCAGCCCCAGCATTTT.

The chain combines TRBV7-9 with TRBJ1-6; maybe TRBD1 (5 bases). With 5 bases removed from V and 14 bases from J, the gap between germline ends came to 19 bases. From germline, CDR1 is SEHNR and CDR2 FQNEAQ (reference sequence). The CDR3 extends over 14 amino acids. CDR3 amino acids: CASSNLDQDTTLHF. DNA for the CDR3: TGTGCCAGCAGCAACTTAGATCAGGACACCACCCTCCACTTT.

The J gene is TRBJ1-4, the V gene TRBV7-9, with D possibly being TRBD1 (5 bases). Germline CDR1 SEHNR, CDR2 FQNEAQ (reference sequence). V lost 5 bases and J 7 bases, leaving 17 bases between the germline ends. The CDR3 sequence is 15 residues long. The CDR3 bases are TGTGCCAGCAGCCCACCGGCAGGGCGGACTGAAAAACTGTTTTTT. Its protein is CASSPPAGRTEKLFF. Using reference TRBV7-9 and TRBJ1-4 for the parts outside the CDR3, the full variable domain is DTGVSQNPRHKITKRGQNVTFRCDPISEHNRLYWYRQTLGQGPEFLTYFQNEAQLEKSRLLSDRFSAERPKGSFSTLEIQRTEQGDSAMYLCASSPPAGRTEKLFFGSGTQLSVL.

V and J are TRBV18 and TRBJ1-3, with TRBD1 identical over 9 bases. The CDR3 runs to 17 residues. Germline V lookup: CDR1 KGHSH, CDR2 LQKENI. After removal of 3 bases from V and 0 bases from J, the junction contained 6 bases not matched to a gene. This CDR3 reads CASSPRQGGTSGNTIYF. The CDR3 DNA follows: TGTGCCAGCTCACCGCGACAGGGGGGGACCTCTGGAAACACCATATATTTT.

The rearrangement links TRBV7-2 to TRBJ2-2, with no clear D. With 1 base removed from V and 2 bases from J, the gap between germline ends came to 8 bases. Germline V lookup: CDR1 SGHTA, CDR2 FQGNSA. The CDR3 totals 15 residues. CDR3 sequence reads: CASSLGLSNTGELFF. CDR3 bases: TGTGCCAGCAGCTTAGGACTTTCTAACACCGGGGAGCTGTTTTTT.

The J gene is TRBJ1-2, the V gene TRBV24-1; D may be TRBD1 (6 bases). Germline loops: CDR1 KGHDR, CDR2 SFDVKD. The CDR3 loop spans 14 amino acids. The V gene lost 0 bases and the J gene lost 2 bases, with 6 bases spanning the gap. CDR3 region: CATSDLGTNYGYTF. The DNA for the CDR3 is TGTGCCACCAGTGATTTGGGGACAAACTATGGCTACACCTTC.

This clone was seen a few times. The chain recombines TRBV9 with TRBJ2-1; 11 nucleotides line up with TRBD2. V lost 3 bases to trimming and J lost 3 bases; unmatched junction nucleotides: 8. Per germline, CDR1 SGDLS and CDR2 YYNGEE. The CDR3 consists of 17 residues. Written as DNA, the CDR3 is TGTGCCAGCAGCGCCGAACCGGGACTAGCGGTCTACAATGAGCAGTTCTTC. Amino acids: CASSAEPGLAVYNEQFF. Drawing the rest from reference TRBV9 and TRBJ2-1, the complete variable domain is DSGVTQTPKHLITATGQRVTLRCSPRSGDLSVYWYQQSLDQGLQFLIQYYNGEERAKGNILERFSAQQFPDLHSELNLSSLELGDSALYFCASSAEPGLAVYNEQFFGPGTRLTVL.

The chain couples TRBV28 to TRBJ2-7; D possibly corresponds to TRBD1 (6 bases). V was cut by 5 bases and J by 0 bases, with 14 bases left in between. Germline V gene data show CDR1 as MDHEN and CDR2 as SYDVKM. The CDR3 totals 15 residues. The CDR3 nucleotides are TGTGCCAGCAGTCCTTGGGACAAGAGCTCCTACGAGCAGTACTTC. Protein sequence: CASSPWDKSSYEQYF.

The table lists this clone with a count of one. CDR3 sequence reads: CASSSGGGNYGYTF. The DNA of the CDR3 is TGTGCCAGCAGCTCGGGGGGCGGAAACTATGGCTACACCTTC. The chain combines TRBV28 with TRBJ1-2; D is perhaps TRBD1 (6 bases). Trimming left V 6 bases short and J 2 bases short, with 13 bases between. The CDR3 extends over 14 amino acids. Germline CDR1 MDHEN, CDR2 SYDVKM.

The CDR3 sequence: CASSRTSGRADTQYF. The CDR3 nucleotides are TGTGCCAGCAGCAGGACTAGCGGGAGGGCAGATACGCAGTATTTT. V and J are TRBV7-9 and TRBJ2-3; 15 bases are a match to TRBD2. CDR1 and CDR2 from the germline V gene are SEHNR and FQNEAQ (reference sequence). The CDR3 is made up of 15 amino acids. Losses at the gene ends were 5 bases for V and 4 bases for J; bases not matched to a gene: 1.

V gene TRBV18 combines with J gene TRBJ1-1; no definite D call. V lost 3 bases to trimming and J lost 0 bases, with 17 bases between them. Germline V gives CDR1 KGHSH, CDR2 LQKENI. The length of the CDR3 is 17 residues. CDR3 in DNA: TGTGCCAGCTCACCTGGAGTATCGCCAGAGATGAACACTGAAGCTTTCTTT. It yields the protein CASSPGVSPEMNTEAFF. Full variable domain (outside the CDR3, taken from reference TRBV18 and TRBJ1-1): NAGVMQNPRHLVRRRGQEARLRCSPMKGHSHVYWYRQLPEEGLKFMVYLQKENIIDESGMPKERFSAEFPKEGPSILRIQQVVRGDSAAYFCASSPGVSPEMNTEAFFGQGTRLTVV.

The chain links TRBV5-1 to TRBJ1-6, with TRBD1 identical over 7 bases. With V trimmed by 0 bases and J by 10 bases, 4 bases remained unmatched. The CDR3 consists of 14 residues. From germline, CDR1 is SGHRS and CDR2 YFSETQ. The CDR3 region is CASSLGLQGSPLHF. The CDR3 bases are TGCGCCAGCAGCTTGGGCCTACAGGGGTCACCCCTCCACTTT.

The gene calls are TRBV27 and TRBJ2-5; 9 nucleotides line up with TRBD1. The CDR3 runs to 16 residues. V dropped 5 bases and J dropped 0; count of bases not matched to a gene: 7. CDR1 is MNHEY, CDR2 SMNVEV, per germline (reference sequence). This CDR3 reads CASSTGTGWYQETQYF. The CDR3 nucleotides are TGTGCCAGCAGTACCGGGACAGGGTGGTACCAAGAGACCCAGTACTTC.

V gene TRBV25-1 combines with J gene TRBJ2-1; no reliable D call. Germline V gene data show CDR1 as MGHDK and CDR2 as SYGVNS. V lost 7 bases and J lost 0, with 19 bases in between. The CDR3 covers 17 residues. CDR3 loop: CASTLPSAESSYNEQFF. CDR3 sequence (DNA): TGTGCCAGCACTCTACCCAGCGCCGAGAGCTCCTACAATGAGCAGTTCTTC.

The V and J genes are TRBV7-9 and TRBJ1-3; 10 bases map to TRBD1. Germline V gene lookup returns CDR1 SEHNR and CDR2 FQNEAQ (reference sequence). Trimming took 3 bases from V and 2 from J; bases not matched to a gene: 4. The CDR3 length is 16 residues. CDR3 sequence (DNA): TGTGCCAGCAGCTTCTCGACAGGGGGCGCTGGAAACACCATATATTTT. Protein sequence: CASSFSTGGAGNTIYF.